This TCR beta chain is from a study of control samples from healthy donors and cancer patients. The CDR3 is 16 amino acids. Trimming stripped 0 bases from V and 9 bases from J, with 15 bases between. CDR1 and CDR2 (germline): MGHRA, YSYEKL. The data were produced by immunoSEQ multiplex PCR, yet TCRdb's version contains in-frame clones alone and is incomplete. The sample lists about 51,000 clones, about nine tenths seen once, with over 35% in the top ten. The source of this sequence is a man aged 50 or older with head and neck cancer. This rearrangement joins TRBV4-1 to TRBJ1-6; TRBD1 might be the D (6 bases). The source material was PBMCs. CDR3 sequence (DNA): TGCGCCAGCAGCCAAGAAGCGCACAGGGTATCTTCACCCCTCCACTTT. Its translation is CASSQEAHRVSSPLHF.